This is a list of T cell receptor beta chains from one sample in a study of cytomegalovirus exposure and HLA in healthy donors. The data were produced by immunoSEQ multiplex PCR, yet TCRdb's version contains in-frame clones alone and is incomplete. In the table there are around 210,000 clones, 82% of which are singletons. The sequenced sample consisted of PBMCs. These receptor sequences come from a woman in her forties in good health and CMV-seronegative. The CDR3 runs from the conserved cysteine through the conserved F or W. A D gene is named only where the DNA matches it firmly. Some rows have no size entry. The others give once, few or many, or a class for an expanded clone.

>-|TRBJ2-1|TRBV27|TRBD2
TGTGCCAGCAGCAAAACGGGACTAGCGGTCTCACAGCAGTTCTTC
CASSKTGLAVSQQFF
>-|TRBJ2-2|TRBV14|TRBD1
TGTGCCAGCAGCCAAGAAACAGGGGTCGGAATCGGGGAGCTGTTTTTT
CASSQETGVGIGELFF
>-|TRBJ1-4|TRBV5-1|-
TGCGCCAGCAGCTCGGATGAAAAACTGTTTTTT
CASSSDEKLFF
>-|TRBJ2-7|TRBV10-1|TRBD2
TGCGCCAGCAATATTATGACTAGCGGCCATACGATGGAGTACTTC
CASNIMTSGHTMEYF
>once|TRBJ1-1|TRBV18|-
TGTGCCAGCTCACTCGCTCTAGGGGCCGCTGAAGCTTTCTTT
CASSLALGAAEAFF
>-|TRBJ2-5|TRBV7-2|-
TGTGCCAGCAGCTTAGCACTTCAAGAGACCCAGTACTTC
CASSLALQETQYF
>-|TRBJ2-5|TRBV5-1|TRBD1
TGCGCCAGCAGCGCCGACAGGGCCGAGACCCAGTACTTC
CASSADRAETQYF
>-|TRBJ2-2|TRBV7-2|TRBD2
TGTGCCAGCAGCACCGGACTAGCGGGAGGGCCCGTCACCGGGGAGCTGTTTTTT
CASSTGLAGGPVTGELFF
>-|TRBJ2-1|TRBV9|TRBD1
TGTGCCAGCAGCGTAGTTCAAGGGGGCCTCTACAATGAGCAGTTCTTC
CASSVVQGGLYNEQFF
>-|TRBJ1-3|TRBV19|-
TGTGCCAGTAGTATACAGGGAGGAGGAAACACCATATATTTT
CASSIQGGGNTIYF
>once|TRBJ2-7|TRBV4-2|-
TGTGCCAGCAGCCCGGCCCGGGACTTTCTAACCTACGAGCAGTACTTC
CASSPARDFLTYEQYF
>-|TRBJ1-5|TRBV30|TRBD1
TGTGCCTGGAGTTACGGGACAGGGGGCTCTGGACAGCCCCAGCATTTT
CAWSYGTGGSGQPQHF
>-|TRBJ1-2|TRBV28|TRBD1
TGTGCCAGCAGCAAACCCGGGACAGGGTTTTTAGGCTACACCTTC
CASSKPGTGFLGYTF
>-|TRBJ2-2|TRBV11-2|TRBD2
TGTGCCAGCAGCCCTGTTTTTGGGAGGGATACCGGGGAGCTGTTTTTT
CASSPVFGRDTGELFF
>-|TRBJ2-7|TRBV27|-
TGTGCCAGCAGTTTATTAGGGGCAGGGTCCTACGAGCAGTACTTC
CASSLLGAGSYEQYF
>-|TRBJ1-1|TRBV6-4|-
TGTGCCAGCAGTGGTGAGCGGGGCACTGAAGCTTTCTTT
CASSGERGTEAFF
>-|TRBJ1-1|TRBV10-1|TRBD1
TGCGTCAGCAGTGACAAAGGGACAGGGAACACTGAAGCTTTCTTT
CVSSDKGTGNTEAFF
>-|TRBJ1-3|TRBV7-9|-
TGTTCCAGCAGCCTAGTACAGGCGAGCTCTGGAAACACCATATATTTT
CSSSLVQASSGNTIYF
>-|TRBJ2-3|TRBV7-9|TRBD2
TGTGCCAGCTACTCTAGCGGGAGTCTAGATGATACGCAGTATTTT
CASYSSGSLDDTQYF
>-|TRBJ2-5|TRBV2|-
TGTGCCAGCAGTCCATATCGGGGGTCCCAAGAGACCCAGTACTTC
CASSPYRGSQETQYF
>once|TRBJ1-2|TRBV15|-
TGTGCCACCAGCAGCCCGGGGGGGGCGGAGGGGGTCAATGACTACACCTTC
CATSSPGGAEGVNDYTF
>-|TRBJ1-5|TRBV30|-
TGTGCCTGGAGTGTATCTCGGGGGTTTAATCAGCCCCAGCATTTT
CAWSVSRGFNQPQHF
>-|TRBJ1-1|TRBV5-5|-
TGTGCCAGCAGCTTGACAGACATGAACACTGAAGCTTTCTTT
CASSLTDMNTEAFF
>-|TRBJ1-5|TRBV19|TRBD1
TGTGCCAGTAGTATATATTCTGCGAGACAGGGTGGTCAGCCCCAGCATTTT
CASSIYSARQGGQPQHF
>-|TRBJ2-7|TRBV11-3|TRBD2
TGTGCCAGCAGCACCGGGACTAGTACCGAGCAGTACTTC
CASSTGTSTEQYF
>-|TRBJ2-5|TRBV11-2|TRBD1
TGTGCCAGCAGCCCCCGGGACAGAGAGACCCAGTACTTC
CASSPRDRETQYF
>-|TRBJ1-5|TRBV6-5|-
TGTGCCAGCAGCCCAAGCCGAAATCAGCCCCAGCATTTT
CASSPSRNQPQHF
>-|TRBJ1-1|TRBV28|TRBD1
TGTGCCAGCAGTCCACAGGGGGCTGGAAACACTGAAGCTTTCTTT
CASSPQGAGNTEAFF
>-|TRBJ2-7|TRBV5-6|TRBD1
TGTGCCAGCACGAGACAGGGGTACGAGCAGTACTTC
CASTRQGYEQYF
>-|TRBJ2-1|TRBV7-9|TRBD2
TGTGCCAGCAGCTCGTGGGCCCTAGCGGGAGGGCCCCATGAGCAGTTCTTC
CASSSWALAGGPHEQFF
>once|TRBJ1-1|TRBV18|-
TGTGCCAGCTCGGAACTCAGGGAGGGCACTGAAGCTTTCTTT
CASSELREGTEAFF
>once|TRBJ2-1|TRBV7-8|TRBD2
TGTGCCAGCAGCTTAGGAGTGCGGCTAGCGGCCTACAATGAGCAGTTCTTC
CASSLGVRLAAYNEQFF
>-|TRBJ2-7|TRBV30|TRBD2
TGTGCCTCGGCTAGCGGGACCTACGAGCAGTACTTC
CASASGTYEQYF
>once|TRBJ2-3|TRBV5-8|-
TGTGCCAGCCGGCGGGGTTTACTAGCAATTAGCACAGATACGCAGTATTTT
CASRRGLLAISTDTQYF
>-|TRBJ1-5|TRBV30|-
TGTGCCTCTTCCGACAGTAATAGCAATCAGCCCCAGCATTTT
CASSDSNSNQPQHF
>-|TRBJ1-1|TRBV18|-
TGTGCCAGCTCACCACCAGGACTTAGGAAGGCTGAAGCTTTCTTT
CASSPPGLRKAEAFF
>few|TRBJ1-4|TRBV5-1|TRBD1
TGCGCCAGCAGCCCACTTACAGGGGGCGCGAGGAGAACTAATGAAAAACTGTTTTTT
CASSPLTGGARRTNEKLFF
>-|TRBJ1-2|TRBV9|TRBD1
TGTGCCAGCAGCGAAAGTTACAGGGGGTCAGCCCGATACTATGGCTACACCTTC
CASSESYRGSARYYGYTF
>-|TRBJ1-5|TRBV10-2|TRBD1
TGCGCCAGCAGTGACGTTCAGGGGGTCAATCAGCCCCAGCATTTT
CASSDVQGVNQPQHF
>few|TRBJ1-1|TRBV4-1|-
TGCGCCAGCAGCCGGGGAGGCACTGAAGCTTTCTTT
CASSRGGTEAFF
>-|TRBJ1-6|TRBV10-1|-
TGCGCCAGCAGCTTGGACAGCCATTCACCCCTCCACTTT
CASSLDSHSPLHF
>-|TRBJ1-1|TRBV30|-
TGTGCCTGGAGTACGACAGCAAACACTGAAGCTTTCTTT
CAWSTTANTEAFF
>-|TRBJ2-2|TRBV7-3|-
TGTGCCAGCAGCTTAAGTTCTAGCGTGAACGGGGAGCTGTTTTTT
CASSLSSSVNGELFF
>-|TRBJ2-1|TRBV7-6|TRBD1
TGTGCCAGCAGCTTAGGACAGGGGATCAGCAATGAGCAGTTCTTC
CASSLGQGISNEQFF
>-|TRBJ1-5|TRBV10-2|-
TGCGCCAGCAGTGAGACAGGCGGCGGCAATCAGCCCCAGCATTTT
CASSETGGGNQPQHF
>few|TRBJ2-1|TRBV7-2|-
TGTGCCAGCAATCCAGGGTACAACAATGAGCAGTTCTTC
CASNPGYNNEQFF
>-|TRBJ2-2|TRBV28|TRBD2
TGTGCCAGCAGTGCCGGACTAGCGGGAGAGTCCCCGTACACCGGGGAGCTGTTTTTT
CASSAGLAGESPYTGELFF
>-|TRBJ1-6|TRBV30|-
TGTGCCTGGAGTGTCGGAGTATCGGGACTTAATTCACCCCTCCACTTT
CAWSVGVSGLNSPLHF
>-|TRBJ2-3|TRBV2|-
TGTGCCAGCAGTGATCCCACAGGGTACTATCCAGATACGCAGTATTTT
CASSDPTGYYPDTQYF
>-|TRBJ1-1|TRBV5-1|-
TGCGCCAGCAGCTTGGAAGGCAGGGTAAGAAGCACTGAAGCTTTCTTT
CASSLEGRVRSTEAFF
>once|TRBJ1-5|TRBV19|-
TGTGCCAGTACTCCTAGACGCACACGGGGGGGAAATCAGCCCCAGCATTTT
CASTPRRTRGGNQPQHF
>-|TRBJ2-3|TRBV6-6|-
TGTGCCAGCGTGGGACACGCGGGTCGGAGCACAGATACGCAGTATTTT
CASVGHAGRSTDTQYF
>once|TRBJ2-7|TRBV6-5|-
TGTGCCAGCAGTTACACGGGGGGCACAAGGGGGCAGTACTTC
CASSYTGGTRGQYF
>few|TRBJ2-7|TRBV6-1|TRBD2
TGTGCCAGCAGTGATGCGGGGGGGACAGAAACCTACGAGCAGTACTTC
CASSDAGGTETYEQYF
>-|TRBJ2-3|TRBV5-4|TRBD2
TGTGCCAGCAGCTCCAGGACTAGCGGTGGCACAGATACGCAGTATTTT
CASSSRTSGGTDTQYF
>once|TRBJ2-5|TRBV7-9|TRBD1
TGTGCCAGCAGCTGGGGACAGGAAGAGACCCAGTACTTC
CASSWGQEETQYF
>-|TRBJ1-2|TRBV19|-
TGTGCCAGTAGTACACTCGGACGGGGTAACTATGGCTACACCTTC
CASSTLGRGNYGYTF